This T cell receptor (beta chain) was recorded in a study of shared clonotypes between healthy human individuals. Study-level findings and limits: The sharing of 5% to 6.5% of naive CD4 clonotypes was seen across several donors.

Repertoires were generated with immunoSEQ multiplex PCR, while TCRdb's copy carries only in-frame clones and drops some. This table has about 1.5 million clones, approximately 98% appearing once. This clone has a single count. What it binds is not known. The CDR3 consists of 14 residues. CDR1 and CDR2 (germline): MDHEN, SYDVKM. V shed 1 base, J shed 7 bases, and the junction held 7 bases outside the gene matches. The clonotype originates from a man aged 25 to 40 in good health. The chain links TRBV28 to TRBJ2-7; TRBD2 matches 7 bases. What was sequenced was naive CD4+ T cells sorted from blood. Subset given: CD45RA+ positively selected. The CDR3 reads CASSLLVGGREQYF. The CDR3 bases are TGTGCCAGCAGTTTATTAGTGGGAGGGCGGGAGCAGTACTTC.